Below, 21 T cell receptor beta chains from the same sample are listed, as sequenced in a study of CD8 T cells in Susac syndrome. With random hexamers, reverse transcription was performed on about 0.5 to 1 ug of RNA. TCRdb called the immunoSEQ multiplex PCR reads again in MiXCR, with one record for every CDR3 protein. This table holds fewer than 95,000 distinct CDR3 sequences, approximately 96% found once. Sequencing input: CD8+ T cells from PBMCs. These receptors were collected from a human donor with Susac syndrome.

V gene TRBV27 combines with J gene TRBJ1-5; no reliable D call. Between the trimmed V and J ends, which lost 7 bases and 0 bases, there was a span of 13 bases. The CDR3 runs to 15 residues. Germline V gene sequence: CDR1 MNHEY, CDR2 SMNVEV (reference sequence). As DNA, the CDR3 is TGTGCCAGCACCCCTGGGGTAGATAGCAATCAGCCCCAGCATTTT. Translation: CASTPGVDSNQPQHF.

This clonotype was observed a handful of times. V is TRBV12-3 or TRBV12-4 and J is TRBJ2-1, with D tentatively TRBD1 (6 bases). This CDR3 region has 12 residues. Trimming took 6 bases from V and 4 from J, leaving 7 bases between them. DNA for the CDR3: TGTGCCAGCAGCGACAGGTACAATGAGCAGTTCTTC. Its translation: CASSDRYNEQFF.

This clonotype was found once. The chain carries TRBV18 and TRBJ2-6, with D perhaps matching TRBD1 (5 bases). Germline V CDR1 and CDR2: KGHSH, LQKENI. V lost 3 bases to trimming and J lost 1 base, with 7 bases between them. This CDR3 has 15 amino acids. This chain's CDR3 is CASSPTESGANVLTF. CDR3 nucleotide sequence: TGTGCCAGCTCACCGACAGAATCTGGGGCCAACGTCCTGACTTTC.

CDR3 bases: TGTGCCAGCAGTTTCTCCGGGACAACGGACCCCAATAGCAATCAGCCCCAGCATTTT. It yields the protein CASSFSGTTDPNSNQPQHF. The chain carries TRBV28 and TRBJ1-5; tentatively, D is TRBD1 (6 bases). CDR1 and CDR2 from the germline V gene are MDHEN and SYDVKM. This CDR3 region has 19 residues. V lost 3 bases, J lost 0 bases, and 21 bases lay in between.

This rearrangement joins TRBV29-1 to TRBJ2-5; 8 bases are shared with TRBD1. The CDR3 has 14 residues. Germline lookup yields CDR1 SQVTM and CDR2 ANQGSEA. Losses at the gene ends were 4 bases for V and 5 bases for J; bases not matched to a gene: 9. The CDR3 loop reads CSVAGRQGLETQYF. In DNA, the CDR3 is TGCAGCGTTGCGGGCCGACAGGGGTTGGAGACCCAGTACTTC.

The rearrangement uses TRBV5-1 and TRBJ2-7; D may match TRBD1 or TRBD2 (5 bases each). The CDR3 sequence is 15 residues long. V lost 4 bases and J lost 2, with 16 bases in between. The germline gives CDR1 SGHRS, CDR2 YFSETQ. CDR3 in DNA: TGCGCCAGCAGCCGAACGACAGCGGTAGCCTACGAGCAGTACTTC. Amino acid sequence: CASSRTTAVAYEQYF.

The J gene is TRBJ1-5, the V gene TRBV20-1, with D uncertain. Germline V lookup: CDR1 DFQATT, CDR2 SNEGSKA (reference sequence). Trimming took off 2 bases at V and 6 bases at J, with 8 bases between the two ends. CDR3 length equals 12 residues. CDR3 in amino acids: CSARLGGQPQHF. As DNA, the CDR3 is TGCAGTGCTAGACTAGGAGGTCAGCCCCAGCATTTT.

J is TRBJ2-1 and V is TRBV30; TRBD2 matches 14 bases. CDR1 GTSNPN and CDR2 SVGIG come from the germline V gene (reference sequence). J lost 12 bases, V lost 1 base, and 11 bases had no gene match. CDR3 size: 16 residues. CDR3 sequence: CAWSDAGTSGGIRQFF. In DNA form, the CDR3 reads TGTGCCTGGAGTGACGCCGGGACTAGCGGGGGTATTAGGCAGTTCTTC.

The chain's CDR3 is CASSQDSGDYQPQHF. In nucleotides, the CDR3 is TGCGCCAGCAGCCAAGATTCGGGGGATTATCAGCCCCAGCATTTT. This sequence joins TRBV4-3 and TRBJ1-5; TRBD1 is a possible D gene (5 bases). Germline loops: CDR1 LGHNA, CDR2 YSLEER. V lost 0 bases, J lost 5 bases, and 11 bases lay in between. The CDR3 totals 15 residues.

The chain couples TRBV15 to TRBJ1-1, with D perhaps TRBD1 (6 bases). Germline loops: CDR1 LNHNV, CDR2 YYDKDF (reference sequence). The CDR3 runs to 17 residues. V was trimmed by 0 bases and J by 3 bases, leaving 17 bases between them. The DNA of the CDR3 is TGTGCCACCAGCAGAGATGGGGGGCTCGGGAGGTACACTGAAGCTTTCTTT. Its translation is CATSRDGGLGRYTEAFF.

V and J are TRBV4-3 and TRBJ2-2, with 9 bases identical to TRBD1. This CDR3 has 17 amino acids. Germline V gene data show CDR1 as LGHNA and CDR2 as YSLEER. V lost 4 bases and J lost 4; bases outside the gene matches: 10. CDR3 in DNA: TGCGCCAGCAGCCGGGAGGGACAGGGCCCGTTCACCGGGGAGCTGTTTTTT. Its protein product is CASSREGQGPFTGELFF.

The CDR3: CASSLGTPNTDTQYF. The CDR3, as DNA: TGTGCCAGCAGCTTGGGGACACCTAATACAGATACGCAGTATTTT. The chain couples TRBV7-3 to TRBJ2-3; a weak D match, TRBD1 (6 bases). V was clipped by 3 bases and J by 3 bases, with 13 bases between them. Germline V gives CDR1 SGHTA, CDR2 FQGTGA. The CDR3 has 15 residues.

The rearrangement uses TRBV18 and TRBJ2-7; the D is unclear. The CDR3 consists of 14 residues. The ends were cut back, 1 base at V and 2 bases at J, with 9 bases in the middle. Looked up from germline, CDR1 is KGHSH and CDR2 is LQKENI. CDR3 residues: CASSPRPSTYEQYF. The CDR3 DNA sequence: TGTGCCAGCTCACCACGCCCGAGTACCTACGAGCAGTACTTC.

The chain combines TRBV19 with TRBJ1-1, with 9 bases matching TRBD1. In germline, CDR1 is LNHDA, CDR2 SQIVND (reference sequence). V trimming: 5 bases; J trimming: 8 bases; junction bases outside the gene matches: 6. The CDR3 is 13 amino acids. CDR3 loop: CASSVDRGSEAFF. CDR3 sequence (DNA): TGTGCCAGTAGTGTGGACAGGGGATCAGAAGCTTTCTTT.

This clonotype was observed once. This chain joins TRBV13 and TRBJ2-7; 8 positions match TRBD2. The CDR3 is 18 amino acids. The germline CDR1 and CDR2 sequences are PRHDT and FYEKMQ (reference sequence). Trimming cost V 1 base and J 3 bases; bases outside gene matches: 14. The CDR3 region is CASSLAGGGSRINYEQYF. The CDR3 DNA follows: TGTGCCAGCAGCTTAGCCGGGGGGGGAAGCAGGATTAACTACGAGCAGTACTTC.

The rearrangement links TRBV5-4 to TRBJ2-2; tentatively, D is TRBD2 (5 bases). Germline V gene sequence: CDR1 SGHNT, CDR2 YYREEE (reference sequence). The V end lost 4 bases, the J end lost 7 bases, and 11 bases lay between the germline ends. This CDR3 comprises 13 residues. The CDR3 spells CASSPGADGELFF. CDR3 coding DNA: TGTGCCAGCAGCCCTGGAGCGGACGGGGAGCTGTTTTTT.

The chain uses TRBV19 and TRBJ2-7; the match to TRBD1 covers 7 bases. CDR1 is LNHDA, CDR2 SQIVND, per germline (reference sequence). CDR3 length: 13 amino acids. V was pared by 9 bases and J by 2 bases, with 7 bases of the junction left unmatched. The CDR3 sequence is CARIPGQTYEQYF. CDR3 sequence (DNA): TGTGCCAGGATCCCGGGACAGACCTACGAGCAGTACTTC.

The chain joins TRBV15 to TRBJ1-1; D remains ambiguous. Germline V lookup: CDR1 LNHNV, CDR2 YYDKDF (reference sequence). Trimming pared 8 bases from V and 6 bases from J, leaving 13 bases between. This CDR3 contains 12 residues. The DNA for the CDR3 is TGTGCCACCCAGACCGGTGACCCTGAAGCTTTCTTT. It translates to CATQTGDPEAFF.

The chain uses TRBV2 and TRBJ1-5; D possibly corresponds to TRBD1 (5 bases). CDR3 size: 13 residues. Germline V gene lookup returns CDR1 SNHLY and CDR2 FYNNEI. The V end lost 4 bases, the J end lost 6 bases, and 10 bases lay between the germline ends. As DNA, the CDR3 is TGTGCCAGCAGTGGGGAGGGGCTTCAGCCCCAGCATTTT. It translates to CASSGEGLQPQHF.

The chain has TRBV20-1 and TRBJ2-3, with 7 positions matching TRBD2. Trimming took 6 bases from V and 2 from J; bases not matched to a gene: 8. CDR3 length: 14 residues. Germline CDR1 and CDR2: DFQATT and SNEGSKA (reference sequence). CDR3 loop: CSAESGVYTDTQYF. Written as DNA, the CDR3 is TGCAGTGCGGAGAGCGGGGTTTACACAGATACGCAGTATTTT.

The chain links TRBV20-1 to TRBJ1-5, with D possibly being TRBD1 (5 bases). The V end was cut by 0 bases, the J end by 4 bases, with 13 bases between. The CDR3 is 15 amino acids. The V gene's germline CDR1 is DFQATT and CDR2 SNEGSKA (reference sequence). The CDR3, as DNA: TGCAGTGCTAGAGATCGGGACCGGGCAAATCAGCCCCAGCATTTT. Amino acid sequence: CSARDRDRANQPQHF.